The clone carrying this TCR beta chain was found once. The antigen remains unidentified. Per sorted-subset replicate PCR, input was approximately 0.2 ug DNA, representing about 29,000 T cell genomes. Sequencing used immunoSEQ multiplex PCR; TCRdb keeps in-frame clones, though not all of them. Here the sample spans 1,400,000 or so clones, roughly 98.5% being singletons. This sample was taken from a study of shared clonotypes between healthy human individuals. Turning to the study itself: Each donor had three CD4 naive, three CD4 memory, two CD8 naive and one CD8 memory plate. Findings and caveats of the study: Represented genetic and exposure-history diversity was restricted by having few donors.

V dropped 6 bases and J dropped 2 bases, with 13 bases sitting between them. CDR1 is SQVTM and CDR2 is ANQGSEA in the germline V gene. This CDR3 region has 13 residues. The sequence was obtained from a man aged 30-40 years in good health. This sequence joins TRBV29-1 and TRBJ1-1, with D hard to call. Sequencing was done on a sample of naive CD4+ T cells sorted from blood. Documented subset: CD45RA+ positively selected. The CDR3 DNA follows: TGCAGCGTGACTATAGGCGGCAACACTGAAGCTTTCTTT. Translation: CSVTIGGNTEAFF.